Below are 10 T cell receptor beta chains sequenced from a single sample in a study of shared clonotypes between healthy human individuals (dated by TCRdb to the early 2020s). Library preparation used the immunoSEQ multiplex PCR assay. Drawn from immuneACCESS, this table holds only the in-frame rearrangements with V and J called that TCRdb kept. Clones are partly lost; checked studies trace under half to an unresolved V gene and leave the rest unexplained. This sample comprises about 1.1 million clones, approximately 80% of them detected only once. Approximately 0.5% of the sample goes to the ten largest clones. Input material: memory CD4+ T cells from PBMCs. The cell subset or site label on this specimen signifies: CD45RA-negative fraction. Receptors were obtained from a man aged 18 to 35 in good health. Some clones in this sample may be carry-over from other donors' samples.

This clone was counted a single time. The chain joins TRBV28 to TRBJ2-7; 10 nucleotides agree with TRBD2. The CDR3 loop spans 14 amino acids. Germline V gives CDR1 MDHEN, CDR2 SYDVKM. The ends lost 5 bases at V and 2 bases at J; junction bases unmatched: 3. CDR3 coding DNA: TGTGCCAGCAGTGGGACTAGCGAAACCTACGAGCAGTACTTC. Its protein product is CASSGTSETYEQYF.

V is TRBV6-1 and J is TRBJ2-3, with D tentatively TRBD1 (7 bases). Germline lookup yields CDR1 MNHNS and CDR2 SASEGT. Trimming took off 3 bases at V and 7 bases at J, with 11 bases between the two ends. The CDR3 totals 13 residues. The CDR3 DNA reads TGTGCCAGCAGTGAGGCAGGGGGGTATACGCAGTATTTT. Protein sequence: CASSEAGGYTQYF.

The chain recombines TRBV6-6 with TRBJ1-2; the match to TRBD1 covers 8 bases. After removal of 5 bases from V and 6 bases from J, the junction contained 8 bases not matched to a gene. CDR1 is MNHNY, CDR2 SVGAGI, per germline (reference sequence). There are 14 residues in the CDR3. The CDR3 here is CASSKPGTGNGYTF. The CDR3 DNA reads TGTGCCAGCAGTAAACCGGGGACAGGCAATGGCTACACCTTC.

The chain carries TRBV5-6 and TRBJ2-5; possibly TRBD1 for D (5 bases). The CDR3 runs to 13 residues. Trimming shortened V by 4 bases and J by 5 bases, and 12 bases separated the two germline ends. Germline V gene data show CDR1 as SGHDT and CDR2 as YYEEEE. The CDR3 DNA reads TGTGCCAGCAGCCGCAGGGCTGAGGAGACCCAGTACTTC. Translating gives CASSRRAEETQYF.

CDR3 in amino acids: CASRGRTDGYGYTF. CDR3 bases: TGTGCCAGCAGGGGACGGACAGATGGCTATGGCTACACCTTC. V and J are TRBV2 and TRBJ1-2; possibly TRBD1 for D (6 bases). The CDR3 spans 14 residues. Trimming pared 6 bases from V and 4 bases from J, leaving 15 bases between. Germline-derived CDR1 and CDR2 are SNHLY and FYNNEI.

The genes are TRBV28 and TRBJ1-5; D unclear. V was clipped by 2 bases and J by 0 bases, with 11 bases between them. The CDR3 covers 16 residues. Germline-derived CDR1 and CDR2 are MDHEN and SYDVKM. The CDR3 coding sequence is TGTGCCAGCAGTTTAGTCCCGGGGTATAGCAATCAGCCCCAGCATTTT. Its protein is CASSLVPGYSNQPQHF.

The chain uses TRBV6-5 and TRBJ1-5, with D perhaps TRBD1 (5 bases). CDR3 size: 14 residues. With 6 bases removed from V and 7 bases from J, the gap between germline ends came to 16 bases. Germline CDR1 and CDR2: MNHEY and SVGAGI. The CDR3 region has the DNA TGTGCCAGCAGCCCAACGACAGCGTTCCAGCCCCAGCATTTT. This gives the protein CASSPTTAFQPQHF.

This chain connects TRBV2 to TRBJ2-5, with D perhaps TRBD1 (6 bases). V lost 7 bases and J 4 bases, leaving 10 bases between the germline ends. This CDR3 comprises 12 residues. The V gene's germline CDR1 is SNHLY and CDR2 FYNNEI. The CDR3, as DNA: TGTGCCAGCACTGGGGGCGGAGAGACCCAGTACTTC. It specifies CASTGGGETQYF. The complete variable domain, with remaining parts taken from reference TRBV2 and TRBJ2-5, reads EPEVTQTPSHQVTQMGQEVILRCVPISNHLYFYWYRQILGQKVEFLVSFYNNEISEKSEIFDDQFSVERPDGSNFTLKIRSTKLEDSAMYFCASTGGGETQYFGPGTRLLVL.

This chain links TRBV5-1 with TRBJ1-1; 8 positions match TRBD1. This CDR3 has 15 residues. Per germline, CDR1 SGHRS and CDR2 YFSETQ. The V and J ends lost 2 bases and 3 bases, in that order; junction bases with no gene match: 6. CDR3 DNA sequence: TGCGCCAGCAGCTTCACGGACAGGGAGGACACTGAAGCTTTCTTT. This sequence encodes CASSFTDREDTEAFF. Looking up the rest from reference TRBV5-1 and TRBJ1-1 gives the full variable domain: KAGVTQTPRYLIKTRGQQVTLSCSPISGHRSVSWYQQTPGQGLQFLFEYFSETQRNKGNFPGRFSGRQFSNSRSEMNVSTLELGDSALYLCASSFTDREDTEAFFGQGTRLTVV.

This clone showed up just once. The V gene is TRBV11-2, the J gene TRBJ2-7; D gene ambiguous. Germline values: CDR1 SGHAT, CDR2 FQNNGV. V was cut by 5 bases and J by 3 bases, with 14 bases left in between. The CDR3 has 14 amino acids. The CDR3 loop reads CASSLRRHRYEQYF. DNA for the CDR3: TGTGCCAGCAGCCTCAGGCGGCATCGCTACGAGCAGTACTTC.